The table lists the clone carrying this T cell receptor (beta chain) with many counts. Its specificity is unknown. These data come from a study of regulatory T cells in long-lasting Graves disease. Broader study findings: Patients with persistent disease shared 2,900 or so public clonotypes, outpacing the 900 to 1,000 shared by new patients.

CDR3 length: 13 residues. Looked up from germline, CDR1 is MDHEN and CDR2 is SYDVKM. Trimming cost V 8 bases and J 0 bases; bases outside gene matches: 3. Combining iRepertoire HTBI primers with Arm-PCR of CDR3 regions, the authors built TCR beta libraries. TCRdb ran MiXCR on the multiplex PCR reads and lists one entry per CDR3 protein. Counted here are around 450,000 distinct CDR3 sequences, 15% occurring once; the ten biggest clones make up approximately 7.8%. Time point in this sample: newly diagnosed GD, antithyroid drugs for less than 3 months. PBMC RNA was the source of the TCR library. The sample was also linked to a second study, of T cells in Graves' hyperthyroidism and ophthalmopathy. Turning to that study: Clonotypes that were expanded in thyroid above 0.001 mostly appeared in blood too.

The chain links TRBV28 to TRBJ2-7, with 8 bases that match TRBD1. The source is a middle-aged woman with Graves disease. Here the sequenced sample was peripheral blood mononuclear cells (PBMCs), taken at new diagnosis, from a patient treated with antithyroid drugs. In DNA form, the CDR3 reads TGTGCCAGCCGGACAGGGACCTCCTACGAGCAGTACTTC. Translation: CASRTGTSYEQYF.